The 32 T cell receptor beta chains in this list originate from one sample, sequenced in a study of identical twins (dated by TCRdb to about 2016). Libraries came from 5' RACE. Reads for this sample came from an Illumina HiSeq 2000. TCRdb redid the processing of the public reads, applying fastp at Q25 and MiXCR, and retained in-frame beta chains. All rows with the same CDR3 protein become a single entry with the most common DNA and genes. In all, the sample holds hundreds of thousands of distinct CDR3 sequences, and 5.5% to 7.5% of those were seen once. Under 2% of the sample belongs to the ten largest clones. Sequenced input: naive T cells sorted from blood. The cell subset or site label, as the study defines it: cells isolated with a human naive T-cell isolation kit. The receptors come from a man in his late teens or twenties in good health.

This clonotype was counted at least ten times. The V gene is TRBV6-2 or TRBV6-3, the J gene TRBJ1-1; D remains ambiguous. V lost 8 bases and J lost 1, with 11 bases in between. The length of the CDR3 is 13 residues. From germline, CDR1 is MNHEY and CDR2 SVGEGT. The CDR3 DNA follows: TGTGCCAGCCTCTTCGATCCGAACACTGAAGCTTTCTTT. Its translation is CASLFDPNTEAFF.

This clonotype was recorded at least ten times. The rearrangement joins TRBV5-1 to TRBJ2-1; a possible D gene is TRBD1 (5 bases). This CDR3 has 12 residues. Germline loops: CDR1 SGHRS, CDR2 YFSETQ. V dropped 4 bases and J dropped 6 bases, with 8 bases sitting between them. CDR3 sequence (DNA): TGCGCCAGCAGCGGTCAGGGCAATGAGCAGTTCTTC. Encoded protein: CASSGQGNEQFF.

This clonotype was counted a few times. The chain carries TRBV19 and TRBJ2-1; 11 bases map to TRBD1. The CDR3 loop spans 17 amino acids. Germline V lookup: CDR1 LNHDA, CDR2 SQIVND (reference sequence). V was clipped by 4 bases and J by 2 bases; unmatched bases: 7. The CDR3 DNA reads TGTGCCAGTAGTACAATAGGGACAGGGGGACCCTACAATGAGCAGTTCTTC. It translates to CASSTIGTGGPYNEQFF.

This clonotype was observed a few times. This CDR3 reads CASSLERGSQGPLDEQFF. The CDR3 nucleotides read TGTGCCAGCAGCTTAGAACGGGGGTCCCAGGGACCGTTGGATGAGCAGTTCTTC. V gene TRBV7-8 combines with J gene TRBJ2-1; TRBD2 might be the D (6 bases). Trimming stripped 1 base from V and 8 bases from J, with 24 bases between. The germline V gene has CDR1 SGHVS and CDR2 FQNEAQ. The CDR3 spans 18 residues.

The genes are TRBV2 and TRBJ2-7, with 8 bases fitting TRBD1. The V and J ends lost 4 bases and 7 bases, in that order; junction bases with no gene match: 6. The CDR3 sequence is 13 residues long. Germline V gives CDR1 SNHLY, CDR2 FYNNEI. The CDR3 coding sequence is TGTGCCAGCAGTGTAGGCAGGGGGCTAGAGCAGTACTTC. Amino acid sequence: CASSVGRGLEQYF.

V and J are TRBV29-1 and TRBJ2-5, with 12 bases matching TRBD2. The CDR3 totals 19 residues. V shed 0 bases and J 3 bases; nucleotides not matched to a gene: 14. Germline V gene lookup returns CDR1 SQVTM and CDR2 ANQGSEA. The CDR3 loop is CSVEDALAGGVVGKETQYF. The CDR3, as DNA: TGCAGCGTTGAAGATGCGCTAGCGGGAGGGGTGGTGGGTAAAGAGACCCAGTACTTC.

This clonotype was counted a few times. The J gene is TRBJ1-2, the V gene TRBV20-1, with D possibly being TRBD1 (5 bases). In germline, CDR1 is DFQATT, CDR2 SNEGSKA (reference sequence). V was shortened by 4 bases and J by 7 bases, with 16 bases between the two germline ends. There are 13 residues in the CDR3. Here the CDR3 reads CSAIRRRGVGYTF. In DNA form, the CDR3 reads TGCAGTGCTATCCGTCGGAGGGGTGTTGGCTACACCTTC.

This clonotype was seen a few times. The CDR3 coding sequence is TGTGCCACCCGGGCAGGGGGCTTGGGGGAGCAGTACTTC. This translates into CATRAGGLGEQYF. The V call is TRBV10-3, the J call TRBJ2-7; 8 bases fit TRBD1. CDR1 ENHRY and CDR2 SYGVKD come from the germline V gene. With 10 bases clipped from V and 7 bases from J, the junction kept 12 bases outside the gene matches. The CDR3 contains 13 residues.

This clonotype was seen at least ten times. Here the CDR3 reads CATTDGKLYGYTF. In DNA, the CDR3 is TGTGCCACAACAGACGGGAAGCTCTATGGCTACACCTTC. V and J are TRBV12-3 or TRBV12-4 and TRBJ1-2; D not certain. V shed 10 bases and J shed 4 bases, with 16 bases lying between them. The CDR3 is made up of 13 amino acids.

This chain uses TRBV7-8 with TRBJ2-7, with TRBD2 as a possible D gene (6 bases). Trimming left V 5 bases short and J 0 bases short, with 20 bases between. This CDR3 comprises 17 residues. Germline V gives CDR1 SGHVS, CDR2 FQNEAQ. CDR3 protein: CASSRTDPGAVSYEQYF. The CDR3, as DNA: TGTGCCAGCAGCCGCACTGATCCGGGAGCGGTCTCCTACGAGCAGTACTTC.

For this clonotype: A much larger clone sits a single nucleotide away, making a read error possible. This is likely a read error, given that the CDR3 carries no conserved phenylalanine or tryptophan at its end. The chain is built from TRBV4-1 and TRBJ1-1; D ambiguous. Germline V gene sequence: CDR1 MGHRA, CDR2 YSYEKL. Trimming cost V 4 bases and J 3 bases, with 6 bases left between them. This CDR3 has 12 amino acids. The CDR3 here is CASSLRDTEAFL. The DNA of the CDR3 is TGCGCCAGCAGCCTCCGGGACACTGAAGCTTTCCTT.

This clonotype has more than one count but fewer than ten. The chain joins TRBV7-9 to TRBJ2-3, with a tentative D call TRBD1 (6 bases). Germline CDR1 is SEHNR and CDR2 is FQNEAQ (reference sequence). This CDR3 comprises 13 residues. The ends were cut back, 5 bases at V and 5 bases at J, with 11 bases in the middle. CDR3 sequence: CASSPWTEDTQYF. CDR3 nucleotide sequence: TGTGCCAGCAGCCCCTGGACAGAAGATACGCAGTATTTT.

In this sample, this clonotype turned up many times. The chain is built from TRBV20-1 and TRBJ2-3; D remains unclear. The germline V gene has CDR1 DFQATT and CDR2 SNEGSKA (reference sequence). This CDR3 region has 10 residues. With 3 bases removed from V and 6 bases from J, the gap between germline ends came to 4 bases. This CDR3 reads CSASYDTQYF. DNA of the CDR3: TGCAGTGCTAGTTATGATACGCAGTATTTT.

This clonotype was seen at least ten times. The chain has TRBV29-1 and TRBJ2-1; the match to TRBD2 covers 9 bases. Germline values: CDR1 SQVTM, CDR2 ANQGSEA. The CDR3 is 17 residues long. V shed 4 bases and J 4 bases; nucleotides not matched to a gene: 14. The CDR3, as DNA: TGCAGCGTTGCGCCCCTTTTGAGGCGGGAGGGATACAATGAGCAGTTCTTC. Protein sequence: CSVAPLLRREGYNEQFF.

This clonotype was seen just once. A much larger clone differs from this one at a single base, so this may be a read error. The DNA is omitted, as the CDR3 cannot be located on it reliably, and the CDR3 follows TCRdb's listing. This sequence joins TRBV9 and TRBJ2-1; no check of the table's D call, TRBD1, against the DNA was made. Germline lookup yields CDR1 SGDLS and CDR2 YYNGEE. The CDR3 numbers 14 amino acids, ends counted. The CDR3 reads CASSVVGEGNEEFF.

This clonotype was counted many times. Written as DNA, the CDR3 is TGCGCCAGCAGCGCGGCCCGAACAGGGAACACTGAAGCTTTCTTT. It codes for CASSAARTGNTEAFF. The chain combines TRBV5-1 with TRBJ1-1; a weak D match, TRBD1 (5 bases). The CDR3 contains 15 residues. Trimming removed 4 bases at V and 1 base at J, with 14 bases between. Germline CDR1 is SGHRS and CDR2 is YFSETQ.

This clonotype has only a few counts. The J gene is TRBJ2-2, the V gene TRBV18; D perhaps matches TRBD2 (5 bases). Germline V lookup: CDR1 KGHSH, CDR2 LQKENI. The CDR3 runs 16 residues. V shed 2 bases and J shed 1 base, with 11 bases lying between them. The CDR3 sequence: CASSPLREKNTGELFF. DNA for the CDR3: TGTGCCAGCTCACCATTAAGGGAGAAGAACACCGGGGAGCTGTTTTTT.

This clonotype occurred a few times. The rearrangement joins TRBV27 to TRBJ2-7; 10 bases fit TRBD2. Trimming at V came to 5 bases and at J to 6 bases, leaving 10 bases not matched to a gene. The CDR3 has 15 amino acids. Germline CDR1 reads MNHEY; CDR2 reads SMNVEV (reference sequence). CDR3 sequence reads: CASSLSLAGAREQYF. CDR3 bases: TGTGCCAGCAGTCTTTCTCTAGCGGGAGCTCGCGAGCAGTACTTC.

CDR3 residues: CASSLGGLGNEQYF. CDR3 sequence (DNA): TGTGCCAGCAGCTTGGGGGGGCTGGGGAACGAGCAGTACTTC. The genes are TRBV5-4 and TRBJ2-7; TRBD1 might be the D (6 bases). Germline CDR1 reads SGHNT; CDR2 reads YYREEE (reference sequence). The CDR3 extends over 14 amino acids. V shed 0 bases and J shed 5 bases, with 12 bases lying between them.

This clonotype occurred many times. The rearrangement joins TRBV5-6 to TRBJ2-5, with D perhaps TRBD1 (5 bases). The CDR3 is 17 residues long. Germline lookup yields CDR1 SGHDT and CDR2 YYEEEE. V gave up 3 bases and J gave up 2 bases, with 20 bases separating them. The CDR3 reads CASSWGAALTRQETQYF. CDR3 sequence (DNA): TGTGCCAGCAGCTGGGGCGCAGCCCTTACAAGGCAAGAGACCCAGTACTTC.

This clonotype came up many times. V gene TRBV29-1 combines with J gene TRBJ2-5; D is perhaps TRBD1 (5 bases). The length of the CDR3 is 12 residues. Trimming took 6 bases from V and 5 from J, leaving 13 bases between them. Germline V CDR1 and CDR2: SQVTM, ANQGSEA. The CDR3 here is CSVRALEETQYF. The CDR3 nucleotides read TGCAGCGTCAGGGCCCTAGAGGAGACCCAGTACTTC.

This clonotype was observed many times. CDR3 sequence: CASSQDVVDGGTDTQYF. The CDR3 nucleotides are TGCGCCAGCAGCCAAGACGTCGTGGATGGGGGCACAGATACGCAGTATTTT. J is TRBJ2-3 and V is TRBV4-3, with D unclear. Trimming cost V 0 bases and J 1 base, with 14 bases left between them. CDR1 is LGHNA and CDR2 is YSLEER in the germline V gene. This CDR3 has 17 residues.

As for this clonotype: A single base separates this from a much larger clone, so it may be a read error. The V call is TRBV11-3, the J call TRBJ2-2; D gene uncertain. CDR1 and CDR2 from the germline V gene are SGHNT and YENEEA. The V end was cut by 3 bases, the J end by 3 bases, with 5 bases between. The length of the CDR3 is 13 residues. The CDR3 DNA reads as TGTGCCAGCAGCTTTGTGGACACCGGGGAGCTGTTTTTT. This translates into CASSFVDTGELFF.

A few counts support this clonotype. This chain joins TRBV7-8 and TRBJ2-7; TRBD2 matches at 8 bases. Germline CDR1 SGHVS, CDR2 FQNEAQ. The CDR3 runs to 15 residues. J lost 2 bases, V lost 5 bases, and 8 bases had no gene match. The CDR3 protein is CASSLRAGAPYEQYF. The CDR3 bases are TGTGCCAGCAGCCTCAGAGCGGGAGCCCCCTACGAGCAGTACTTC.

This clonotype has a count of ten or more. The chain uses TRBV13 and TRBJ2-7; no clear D. The germline V gene encodes CDR1 PRHDT and CDR2 FYEKMQ (reference sequence). Trimming left V 3 bases short and J 0 bases short, with 9 bases between. This CDR3 has 14 residues. CDR3 coding DNA: TGTGCCAGCAGCTTGACCCGTGACTCCTACGAGCAGTACTTC. Translating it yields CASSLTRDSYEQYF.

This clonotype has at least ten counts. The V call is TRBV25-1, the J call TRBJ1-2; D is unresolved. V was shortened by 5 bases and J by 5 bases, with 12 bases between the two germline ends. The germline CDR1 and CDR2 sequences are MGHDK and SYGVNS. There are 13 residues in the CDR3. This CDR3 reads CASSPPGLYGYTF. The CDR3 DNA is TGTGCCAGCAGTCCCCCTGGCCTGTATGGCTACACCTTC.

The chain couples TRBV6-4 to TRBJ2-1; 15 bases match TRBD2. Per the germline V gene, CDR1 is MRHNA and CDR2 is SNTAGT. V shed 5 bases, J shed 8 bases, and the junction held 7 bases outside the gene matches. CDR3 length: 16 residues. The CDR3 DNA reads as TGTGCCAGCAGTCCCGGGACTAGCGGGAGGCCCTATGAGCAGTTCTTC. Translation gives CASSPGTSGRPYEQFF.

This clonotype was observed at least ten times. The gene calls are TRBV12-3 or TRBV12-4 and TRBJ2-2, with D unresolved. V dropped 8 bases and J dropped 4 bases, with 20 bases sitting between them. The CDR3 runs to 16 residues. CDR3 nucleotide sequence: TGTGCCAGCCATCCCGATCTCGGGCGCGGCACCGGGGAGCTGTTTTTT. It yields the protein CASHPDLGRGTGELFF.

Ten or more counts support this clonotype. The rearrangement uses TRBV20-1 and TRBJ2-7; D unclear. The CDR3 covers 14 residues. Trimming removed 0 bases from V and 2 bases from J, with 11 bases in between. The germline CDR1 and CDR2 sequences are DFQATT and SNEGSKA (reference sequence). The CDR3 DNA sequence: TGCAGTGCTAGAGATATTTGGGATACCTACGAGCAGTACTTC. Translated, it gives CSARDIWDTYEQYF.

This chain joins TRBV5-1 and TRBJ2-1; no clear D. This CDR3 region has 16 residues. V dropped 2 bases and J dropped 6 bases, with 18 bases sitting between them. Germline V gene lookup returns CDR1 SGHRS and CDR2 YFSETQ. CDR3 bases: TGCGCCAGCAGCTTTGATGGAGCCCTTCGCGGCAATGAGCAGTTCTTC. Amino acid sequence: CASSFDGALRGNEQFF.

This chain joins TRBV5-1 and TRBJ2-5, with D hard to call. Germline V gives CDR1 SGHRS, CDR2 YFSETQ. Trimming removed 5 bases at V and 5 bases at J, with 7 bases between. There are 11 residues in the CDR3. DNA for the CDR3: TGCGCCAGCAGGGGTCTGGAGACCCAGTACTTC. Translating it yields CASRGLETQYF.

This clonotype was observed many times. This rearrangement joins TRBV9 to TRBJ2-7, with 7 bases aligning to TRBD2. After removal of 0 bases from V and 1 base from J, the junction contained 4 bases not matched to a gene. CDR1 and CDR2 from the germline V gene are SGDLS and YYNGEE. The CDR3 consists of 15 residues. The CDR3: CASSVESSGSYEQYF. In DNA, the CDR3 is TGTGCCAGCAGCGTAGAGTCTAGCGGATCCTACGAGCAGTACTTC.